This T cell receptor (beta chain) was documented in a study of T cells after yellow fever vaccination. At the level of the study: Where fractions had low cell numbers, libraries were prepared from them with the SMART-Seq v4 Ultra Low Input RNA kit.

Study outcomes and limitations: Clones that expanded after primary vaccination mostly reappeared after the booster (over 95% CD4, 70% to 90% CD8). Although most clonotypes did not, a small share appeared in both CD4 and CD8 compartments. From the bulk population, abundant clonotypes could contaminate and appear within FACS-sorted repertoires.

The CDR3 runs 16 residues. V was clipped by 6 bases and J by 0 bases; unmatched bases: 2. In regard to this clonotype: Its antigen is unidentified.

MiXCR was run by TCRdb on the 5' RACE reads, yielding one entry per CDR3 protein. The sample yields 110,000 or so distinct CDR3 sequences, around 6.7% seen once. V gene TRBV12-3 or TRBV12-4 combines with J gene TRBJ2-1, with TRBD2 matching 13 bases. This TCR was sampled from a man younger than 30 who received the YFV17D yellow fever vaccine. The sample consisted of CD4+ T cells sorted from PBMCs, taken about 49 days after the first yellow fever vaccination. CDR3 loop: CASRTSGGSSYNEQFF. The CDR3 region has the DNA TGTGCCAGCAGGACTAGCGGGGGGAGCTCCTACAATGAGCAGTTCTTC.